This entry features one T cell receptor (beta chain) sequence. No antigen is known for it. The CDR3 sequence is 12 residues long. CDR1 SQVTM and CDR2 ANQGSEA come from the germline V gene. The V and J ends lost 7 bases and 5 bases respectively, with 12 bases between them. This entry is derived from a study of cytomegalovirus exposure and HLA in healthy donors. Both 60 Vbeta primers and 13 Jbeta primers went into the PCR. Authors' analysis steps: Roughly 83 million unique TCR beta chains, roughly 11 million of them shared, were counted by a later analysis. Measured with immunoSEQ multiplex PCR; TCRdb has only the in-frame clones, and not every one. The V and J calls and clone size are taken from that table; D and trimming were inferred from the DNA. The sample lists about 38,000 clones; more than 80% were seen once. The study's findings and limits: Analysis performed later showed TCR beta chains linked to HLA being more clonally expanded than equally common others. With later analysis, a missense DCLRE1C variant became linked to TCR beta V- and J-gene trimming. Productive status was seen about 87% or about 30% of the time for most TCR beta V segments in an earlier analysis.

This chain connects TRBV29-1 to TRBJ1-5; the D gene is possibly TRBD1 (5 bases). The TCR sequence derives from a woman aged 40 to 50 in good health and CMV-seropositive. The material sequenced was PBMCs. CDR3: CSAGARDQPQHF. The CDR3 DNA is TGCAGCGCTGGGGCGAGAGATCAGCCCCAGCATTTT. Variable domain in full (rest from reference TRBV29-1 and TRBJ1-5): SAVISQKPSRDICQRGTSLTIQCQVDSQVTMMFWYRQQPGQSLTLIATANQGSEATYESGFVIDKFPISRPNLTFSTLTVSNMSPEDSSIYLCSAGARDQPQHFGDGTRLSIL.